Each of the 2 T cell receptor beta chains below was sequenced from the same sample in a study of human T cells and chemical hapten exposure. TCRdb reprocessed the RACE reads via MiXCR and lists one record per CDR3 protein. This sample carries fewer than 100,000 distinct CDR3 sequences, 12% of them seen once, and the ten largest clones take approximately 3.7%. Time point denoted: patch test 1, 2 weeks after DPC sensitization. Noted treatment: therapeutic diphenylcyclopropenone sensitization with weekly scalp DPC. Specimen: whole blood, collected in connection with sensitization to the hapten diphenylcyclopropenone (DPC). The receptors here all came from a woman aged 55-70 years with alopecia areata. Some clones in this sample may be carry-over from other donors' samples.

This clonotype came up a few times. The rearrangement joins TRBV7-3 to TRBJ2-1; 9 positions match TRBD2. V lost 1 base, J lost 5 bases, and 3 bases stayed unmatched. Germline assignment: CDR1 SGHTA and CDR2 FQGTGA. The length of the CDR3 is 15 residues. The DNA of the CDR3 is TGTGCCAGCAGCTTAAATAGCGGGGGCCACAATGAGCAGTTCTTC. It specifies CASSLNSGGHNEQFF.

The sample holds a few counts of this clonotype. The chain links TRBV10-3 to TRBJ1-5, with 8 positions matching TRBD1. CDR3 length: 15 residues. Germline V gene data show CDR1 as ENHRY and CDR2 as SYGVKD. The V gene end was trimmed by 4 bases and the J gene end by 5 bases; junction bases not matched to a gene: 7. CDR3 protein: CAISGGDRRDQPQHF. The CDR3 DNA reads TGTGCCATCAGTGGAGGGGACAGGCGTGATCAGCCCCAGCATTTT.